This T cell receptor (beta chain) was sequenced during a study of spatial heterogeneity in lung cancer. For the study at large: Each unique TCR and UMI combination was seen more than ten times on average in raw reads.

TCRdb reanalysed the 5' RACE reads using MiXCR and keeps one entry per CDR3 protein. The sample lists 20,000 to 30,000 distinct CDR3 sequences, roughly 4.5% seen once, with around 5.5% in the top ten. This clonotype appeared many times. Germline V gene data show CDR1 as MNHNY and CDR2 as SVGAGI (reference sequence). This CDR3 contains 13 residues. V dropped 6 bases and J dropped 6 bases, with 14 bases sitting between them. As for time point: sample taken at primary tumor resection. The study sequenced unsorted whole RNA from tumor, nontumor lung or frozen PBMC. The source material was PBMCs, sampled at surgery. The clonotype was recovered from a male donor with early-stage non-small cell lung cancer. This sequence joins TRBV6-6 and TRBJ1-2, with D uncertain. The CDR3 DNA reads as TGTGCCAGCAGCCCCGATTTGGTGAATGGCTACACCTTC. The encoded protein is CASSPDLVNGYTF.